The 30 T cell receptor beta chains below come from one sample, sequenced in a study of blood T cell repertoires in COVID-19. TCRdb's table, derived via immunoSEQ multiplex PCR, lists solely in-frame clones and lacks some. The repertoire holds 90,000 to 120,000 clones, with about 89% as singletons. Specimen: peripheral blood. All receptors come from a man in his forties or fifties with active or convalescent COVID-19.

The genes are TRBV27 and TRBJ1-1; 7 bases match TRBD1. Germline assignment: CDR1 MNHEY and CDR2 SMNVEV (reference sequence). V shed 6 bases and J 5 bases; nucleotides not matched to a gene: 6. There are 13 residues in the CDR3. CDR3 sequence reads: CASSPTGYTEAFF. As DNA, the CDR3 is TGTGCCAGCAGCCCGACAGGGTATACTGAAGCTTTCTTT.

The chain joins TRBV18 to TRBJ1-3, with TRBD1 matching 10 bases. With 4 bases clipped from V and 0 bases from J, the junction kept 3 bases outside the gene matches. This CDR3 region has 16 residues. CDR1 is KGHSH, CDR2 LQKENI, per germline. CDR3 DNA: TGTGCCAGCTCACGGGACAGGGGCTACTCTGGAAACACCATATATTTT. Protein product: CASSRDRGYSGNTIYF.

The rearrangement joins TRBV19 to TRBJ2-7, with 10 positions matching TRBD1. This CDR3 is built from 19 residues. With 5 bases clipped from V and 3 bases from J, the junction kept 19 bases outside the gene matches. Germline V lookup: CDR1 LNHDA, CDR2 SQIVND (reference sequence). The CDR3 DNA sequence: TGTGCCAGTAGTGCGACAGGGGGCGAGGACTACCTCGATCGCTACGAGCAGTACTTC. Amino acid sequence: CASSATGGEDYLDRYEQYF.

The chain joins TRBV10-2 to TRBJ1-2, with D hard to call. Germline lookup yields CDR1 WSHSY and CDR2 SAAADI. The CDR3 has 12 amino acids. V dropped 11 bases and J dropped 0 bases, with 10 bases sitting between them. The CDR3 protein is CAALMTNYGYTF. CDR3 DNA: TGCGCCGCACTTATGACTAACTATGGCTACACCTTC.

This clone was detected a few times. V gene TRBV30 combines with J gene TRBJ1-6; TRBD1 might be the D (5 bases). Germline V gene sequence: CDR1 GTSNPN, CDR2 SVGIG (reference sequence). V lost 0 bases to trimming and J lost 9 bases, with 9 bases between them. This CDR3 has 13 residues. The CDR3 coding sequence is TGTGCCTGGAGTGTCGACAGCCTTTCACCCCTCCACTTT. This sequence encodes CAWSVDSLSPLHF.

The chain's CDR3 is CATSGWTGGTDTQYF. The DNA of the CDR3 is TGTGCCACCAGTGGTTGGACAGGGGGAACAGATACGCAGTATTTT. This chain joins TRBV24-1 and TRBJ2-3; 10 positions agree with TRBD1. Per the germline V gene, CDR1 is KGHDR and CDR2 is SFDVKD. The V segment lost 5 bases and the J segment 3 bases; nucleotides outside the gene matches: 4. CDR3 length equals 15 residues.

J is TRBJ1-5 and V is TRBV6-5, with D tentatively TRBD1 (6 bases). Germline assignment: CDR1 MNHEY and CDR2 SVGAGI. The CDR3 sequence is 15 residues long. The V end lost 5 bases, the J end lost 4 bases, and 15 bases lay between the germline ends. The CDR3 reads CASSKIVTGNQPQHF. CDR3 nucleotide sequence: TGTGCCAGCAGTAAAATTGTTACAGGGAATCAGCCCCAGCATTTT.

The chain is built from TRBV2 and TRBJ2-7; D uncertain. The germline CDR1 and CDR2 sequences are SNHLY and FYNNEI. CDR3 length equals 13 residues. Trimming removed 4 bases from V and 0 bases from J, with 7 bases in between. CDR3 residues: CASSGVYSYEQYF. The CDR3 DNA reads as TGTGCCAGCAGTGGTGTCTACTCCTACGAGCAGTACTTC.

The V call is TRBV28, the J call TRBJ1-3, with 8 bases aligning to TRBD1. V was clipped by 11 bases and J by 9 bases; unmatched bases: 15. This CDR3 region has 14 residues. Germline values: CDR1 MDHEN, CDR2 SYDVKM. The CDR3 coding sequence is TGTGCCTCCGAAAGGACAGGGACTCAGGGCACCATATATTTT. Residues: CASERTGTQGTIYF.

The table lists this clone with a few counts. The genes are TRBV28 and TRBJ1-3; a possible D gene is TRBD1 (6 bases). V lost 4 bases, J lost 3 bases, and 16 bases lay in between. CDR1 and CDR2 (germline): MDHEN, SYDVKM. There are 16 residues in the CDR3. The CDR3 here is CASSSLTTGRGNTIYF. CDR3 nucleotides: TGTGCCAGCAGTTCCTTAACGACAGGACGTGGAAACACCATATATTTT.

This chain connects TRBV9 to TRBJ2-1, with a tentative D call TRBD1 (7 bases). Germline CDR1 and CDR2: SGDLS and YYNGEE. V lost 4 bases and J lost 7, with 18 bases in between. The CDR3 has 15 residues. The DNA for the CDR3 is TGTGCCAGCAGCACCCCAGGGGGGCCGAATAATGAGCAGTTCTTC. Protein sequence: CASSTPGGPNNEQFF.

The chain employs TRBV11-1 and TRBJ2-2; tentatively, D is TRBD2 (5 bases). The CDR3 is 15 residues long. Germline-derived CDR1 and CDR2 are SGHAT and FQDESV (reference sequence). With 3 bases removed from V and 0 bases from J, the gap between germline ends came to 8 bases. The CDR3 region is CASSFRGANTGELFF. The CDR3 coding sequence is TGTGCCAGCAGCTTTCGGGGTGCGAACACCGGGGAGCTGTTTTTT.

CDR3 region: CASSARDSTTDTQYF. For the CDR3, the DNA is TGTGCCAGCAGTGCCCGGGACAGCACAACAGATACGCAGTATTTT. The chain combines TRBV27 with TRBJ2-3, with 7 bases lining up with TRBD1. After removal of 5 bases from V and 3 bases from J, the junction contained 8 bases not matched to a gene. This CDR3 is 15 amino acids long. Germline V gives CDR1 MNHEY, CDR2 SMNVEV (reference sequence).

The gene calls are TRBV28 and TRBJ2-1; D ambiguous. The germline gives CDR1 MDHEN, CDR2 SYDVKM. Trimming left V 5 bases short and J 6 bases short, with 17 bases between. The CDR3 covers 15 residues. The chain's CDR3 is CASSGTRQRSNEQFF. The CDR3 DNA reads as TGTGCCAGCAGTGGTACGCGCCAACGGTCCAATGAGCAGTTCTTC.

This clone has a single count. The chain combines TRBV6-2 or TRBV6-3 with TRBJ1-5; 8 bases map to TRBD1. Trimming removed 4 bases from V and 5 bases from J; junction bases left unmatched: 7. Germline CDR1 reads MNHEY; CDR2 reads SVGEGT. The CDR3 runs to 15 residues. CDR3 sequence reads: CASSSLGQGYQPQHF. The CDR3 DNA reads TGTGCCAGCAGTTCCCTCGGACAGGGATATCAGCCCCAGCATTTT.

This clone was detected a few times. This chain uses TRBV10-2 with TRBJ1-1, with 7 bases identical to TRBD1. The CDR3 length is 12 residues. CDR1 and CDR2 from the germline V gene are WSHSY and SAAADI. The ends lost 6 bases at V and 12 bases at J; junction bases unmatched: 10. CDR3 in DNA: TGCGCCAGCAGCCAGACAGGGTTGAAGACTTTCTTT. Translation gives CASSQTGLKTFF.

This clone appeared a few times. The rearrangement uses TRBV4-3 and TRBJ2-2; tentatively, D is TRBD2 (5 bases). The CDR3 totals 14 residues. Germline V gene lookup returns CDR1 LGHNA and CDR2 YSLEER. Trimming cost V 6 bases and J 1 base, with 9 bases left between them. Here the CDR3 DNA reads TGCGCCAGCAGTACCGGGGTGAACACCGGGGAGCTGTTTTTT. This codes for CASSTGVNTGELFF.

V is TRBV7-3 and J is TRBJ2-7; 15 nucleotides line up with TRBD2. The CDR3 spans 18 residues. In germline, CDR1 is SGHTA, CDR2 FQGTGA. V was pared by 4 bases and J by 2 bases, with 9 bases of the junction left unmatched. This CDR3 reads CASSWGLAGGLVPYEQYF. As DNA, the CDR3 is TGTGCCAGCAGCTGGGGACTAGCGGGAGGATTAGTCCCCTACGAGCAGTACTTC.

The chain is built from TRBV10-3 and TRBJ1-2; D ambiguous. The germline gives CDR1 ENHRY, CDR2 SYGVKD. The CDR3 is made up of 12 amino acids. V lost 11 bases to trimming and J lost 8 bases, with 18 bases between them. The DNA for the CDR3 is TGTGCCTCCTGGGTCTTGGAGGAGGGCTACACCTTC. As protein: CASWVLEEGYTF.

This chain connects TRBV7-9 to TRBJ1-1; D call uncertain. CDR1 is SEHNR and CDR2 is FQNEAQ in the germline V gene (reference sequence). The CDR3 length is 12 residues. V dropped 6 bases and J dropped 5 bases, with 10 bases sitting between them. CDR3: CASRSRGTEAFF. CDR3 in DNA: TGTGCCAGCAGGTCCCGGGGAACTGAAGCTTTCTTT.

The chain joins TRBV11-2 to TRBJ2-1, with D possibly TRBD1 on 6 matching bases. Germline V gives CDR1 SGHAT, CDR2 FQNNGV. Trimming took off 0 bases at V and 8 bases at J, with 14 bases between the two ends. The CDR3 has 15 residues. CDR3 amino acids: CASSLEIGDIYEQFF. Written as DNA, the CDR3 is TGTGCCAGCAGCTTAGAGATAGGGGACATATATGAGCAGTTCTTC.

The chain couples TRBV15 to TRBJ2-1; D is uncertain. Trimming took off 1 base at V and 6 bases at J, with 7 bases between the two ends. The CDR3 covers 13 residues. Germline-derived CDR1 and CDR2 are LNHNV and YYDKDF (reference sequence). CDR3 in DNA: TGTGCCACCAGCAGAGGCAGAACCAATGAGCAGTTCTTC. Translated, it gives CATSRGRTNEQFF.

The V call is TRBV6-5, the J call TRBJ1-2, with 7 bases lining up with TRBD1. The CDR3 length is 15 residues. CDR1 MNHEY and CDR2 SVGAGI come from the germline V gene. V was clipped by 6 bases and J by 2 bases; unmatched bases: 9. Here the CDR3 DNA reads TGTGCCAGCAGAAATACAGGGGCTATCAACTATGGCTACACCTTC. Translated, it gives CASRNTGAINYGYTF.

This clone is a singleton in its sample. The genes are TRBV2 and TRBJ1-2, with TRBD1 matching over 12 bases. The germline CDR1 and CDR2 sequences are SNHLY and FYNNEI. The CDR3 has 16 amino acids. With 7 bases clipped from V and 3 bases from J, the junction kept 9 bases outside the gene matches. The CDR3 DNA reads TGTGCCAGCATTCCGGGACAGGGGGCCTCCCACTATGGCTACACCTTC. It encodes CASIPGQGASHYGYTF.

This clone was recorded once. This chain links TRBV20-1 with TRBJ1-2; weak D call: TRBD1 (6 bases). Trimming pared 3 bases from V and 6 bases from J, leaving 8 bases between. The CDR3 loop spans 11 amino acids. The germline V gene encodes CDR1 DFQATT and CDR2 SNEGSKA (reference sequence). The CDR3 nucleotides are TGCAGTGCTAGCAACAGGGATGGCTACACCTTC. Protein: CSASNRDGYTF.

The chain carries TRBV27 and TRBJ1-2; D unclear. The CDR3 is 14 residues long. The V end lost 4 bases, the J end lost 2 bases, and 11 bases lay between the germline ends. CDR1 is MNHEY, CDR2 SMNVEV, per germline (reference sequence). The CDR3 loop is CASSSLNRNYGYTF. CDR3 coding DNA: TGTGCCAGCAGTTCCCTGAACAGAAACTATGGCTACACCTTC.

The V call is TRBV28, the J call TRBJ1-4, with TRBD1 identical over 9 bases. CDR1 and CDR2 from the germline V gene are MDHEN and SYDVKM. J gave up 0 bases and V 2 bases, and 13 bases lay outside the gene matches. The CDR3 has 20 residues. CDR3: CASSLRFGTGLGSTNEKLFF. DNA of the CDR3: TGTGCCAGCAGTTTACGCTTCGGGACAGGGTTGGGGTCAACTAATGAAAAACTGTTTTTT.

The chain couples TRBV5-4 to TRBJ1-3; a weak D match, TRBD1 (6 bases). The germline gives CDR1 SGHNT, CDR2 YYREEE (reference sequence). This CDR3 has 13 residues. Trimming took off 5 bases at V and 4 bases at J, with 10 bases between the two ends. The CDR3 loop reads CASSLTGGNTIYF. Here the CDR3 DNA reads TGTGCCAGCAGTCTAACAGGGGGAAACACCATATATTTT.

In DNA, the CDR3 is TGCGCCAGCAGCTTGGTGGGGGGGAAAGAGACCCAGTACTTC. Protein product: CASSLVGGKETQYF. This chain joins TRBV5-1 and TRBJ2-5, with TRBD2 identical over 7 bases. The J segment lost 3 bases and the V segment lost 0 bases, leaving 2 bases of the junction unmatched. The V gene's germline CDR1 is SGHRS and CDR2 YFSETQ. This CDR3 is 14 amino acids long.

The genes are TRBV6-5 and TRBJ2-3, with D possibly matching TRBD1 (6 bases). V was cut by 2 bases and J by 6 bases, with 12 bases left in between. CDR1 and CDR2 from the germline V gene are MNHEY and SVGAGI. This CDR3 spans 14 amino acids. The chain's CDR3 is CASSYTGSMDTQYF. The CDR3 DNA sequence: TGTGCCAGCAGTTACACAGGGAGCATGGATACGCAGTATTTT.